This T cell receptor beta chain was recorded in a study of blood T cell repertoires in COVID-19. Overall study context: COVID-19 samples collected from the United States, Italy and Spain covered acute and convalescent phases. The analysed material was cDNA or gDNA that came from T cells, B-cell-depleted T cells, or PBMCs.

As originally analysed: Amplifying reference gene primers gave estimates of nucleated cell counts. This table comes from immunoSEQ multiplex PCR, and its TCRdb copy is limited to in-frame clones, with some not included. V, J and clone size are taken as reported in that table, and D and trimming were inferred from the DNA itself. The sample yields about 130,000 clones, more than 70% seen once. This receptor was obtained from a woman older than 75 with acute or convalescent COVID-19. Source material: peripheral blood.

DNA of the CDR3: TGTGCCAGTAGTATCGAGACGAACACCGGGGAGCTGTTTTTT. It encodes CASSIETNTGELFF. The gene calls are TRBV19 and TRBJ2-2; D not certain. Germline V lookup: CDR1 LNHDA, CDR2 SQIVND (reference sequence). The length of the CDR3 is 14 residues. Between the trimmed V and J ends, which lost 3 bases and 0 bases, there was a span of 5 bases.